A selection of T cell receptor beta chains follows, all from one sample in a study of regulatory T cells in long-lasting Graves disease. TCRdb passed the multiplex PCR reads through MiXCR, listing each CDR3 protein once. This table holds 440,000 or so distinct CDR3 sequences, roughly 17% found once. The same data also contributed to another study, on T cells in Graves' hyperthyroidism and ophthalmopathy.

The sample consisted of peripheral blood mononuclear cells (PBMCs), taken at new diagnosis, from a patient treated with antithyroid drugs. These receptors were collected from a woman younger than 45 with Graves disease. The CDR3 runs from the conserved cysteine through the conserved F or W. The D gene is left open where the match is weak. A clone size is listed for some rows: how often the clone was seen (once, few, many), or a class if it is expanded.

D gene | J gene | clone size | V gene | CDR3 DNA | CDR3 protein
- | TRBJ2-2 | - | TRBV27 | TGTGCCAGCAGTTTATCCTACGACTCGAACACCGGGGAGCTGTTTTTT | CASSLSYDSNTGELFF
- | TRBJ2-5 | many | TRBV20-1 | TGCAGTGCCAAGCCCTCGGGTGAGACCCAGTACTTC | CSAKPSGETQYF
- | TRBJ1-4 | many | TRBV2 | TGTGCCAGCACCACATACGGGGGGACATCCGATGAAAAACTGTTTTTT | CASTTYGGTSDEKLFF
- | TRBJ2-1 | few | TRBV29-1 | TGCAGCGGGATGGGCCAAAGTGGTGAGCAGTTCTTC | CSGMGQSGEQFF
- | TRBJ1-1 | many | TRBV28 | TGTGCCAGCAGTTTCCCAGGGAGGTCTGAAGCTTTCTTT | CASSFPGRSEAFF
TRBD2 | TRBJ2-7 | many | TRBV3-1 | TGTGCCAGCAGCCACAGCGGGAGCTTTTACGAGCAGTACTTC | CASSHSGSFYEQYF
- | TRBJ2-3 | many | TRBV5-4 | TGTGCCAGCAGCTTGGGGACCACCCTCACAGATACGCAGTATTTT | CASSLGTTLTDTQYF
TRBD1 | TRBJ1-6 | many | TRBV20-1 | TGCAGTGCTAGGCCGCCAGGGGGTGGTAATTCACCCCTCCACTTT | CSARPPGGGNSPLHF
- | TRBJ2-1 | many | TRBV15 | TGTGCCACCAGCAGGAAGGGCGGGGAAGCCTACAATGAGCAGTTCTTC | CATSRKGGEAYNEQFF
TRBD1 | TRBJ2-1 | many | TRBV11-2 | TGTGCCAGCAGCCTGGGACAGGGATTAATCAATGAGCAGTTCTTC | CASSLGQGLINEQFF
TRBD2 | TRBJ2-2 | - | TRBV6-2/TRBV6-3 | TGTGCCAGCAGTTACGGCTCTGGGGGAGGGATCGGGGAGCTGTTTTTT | CASSYGSGGGIGELFF
- | TRBJ1-2 | many | TRBV10-3 | TGTGCCATCAGTGAGTCAAACCCCGGGACAAGCTATGGCTACACCTTC | CAISESNPGTSYGYTF
- | TRBJ1-1 | many | TRBV20-1 | TGCAGTGCCCCCCACCCAGGGGCAGGGACTGAAGCTTTCTTT | CSAPHPGAGTEAFF
- | TRBJ2-1 | few | TRBV5-4 | TGTGCCAGCAGCCCCGGCGGAGTGTATAAGGGTAATGAGCAGTTCTTC | CASSPGGVYKGNEQFF
TRBD2 | TRBJ2-1 | many | TRBV11-1 | TGTGCCAGCAGCCCGACTAGCGGGAGTTTCTATGAGCAGTTCTTC | CASSPTSGSFYEQFF
TRBD2 | TRBJ2-1 | many | TRBV27 | TGTGCCAGCAGTTATAGACTAGCGGCCTCCTACAATGAGCAGTTCTTC | CASSYRLAASYNEQFF
TRBD1 | TRBJ2-3 | many | TRBV2 | TGTGCCAGCAGTGAGGGGACAGGGGCGACAGATACGCAGTATTTT | CASSEGTGATDTQYF
- | TRBJ2-4 | many | TRBV7-2 | TGTGCCAGCAGCTTAGGACAGCTAAACATTCAGTACTTC | CASSLGQLNIQYF
TRBD2 | TRBJ2-1 | many | TRBV2 | TGTGCCAGGGAGCGGGAGGGCTCTCACAATGAGCAGTTCTTC | CAREREGSHNEQFF
TRBD2 | TRBJ2-1 | many | TRBV20-1 | TGCAGTGCTGGTCTAGCGGGAGGGTCCTACAATGAGCAGTTCTTC | CSAGLAGGSYNEQFF
- | TRBJ1-2 | many | TRBV14 | TGTGCCAGCAGCCCGGGGTCGGTGTTCTACACCTTC | CASSPGSVFYTF
- | TRBJ1-1 | many | TRBV30 | TGTGCCTGGAGTGTAGGGGCCGAAGCTTTCTTT | CAWSVGAEAFF
- | TRBJ2-1 | many | TRBV18 | TGTGCCAGCTCACCTAAGCGGGCTGACAATGAGCAGTTCTTC | CASSPKRADNEQFF
TRBD1 | TRBJ2-1 | few | TRBV29-1 | TGCAGCGGAAACAGGGGGCATGAGCAGTTCTTC | CSGNRGHEQFF
- | TRBJ2-5 | many | TRBV6-1 | TGTGCCAGCAGCACCCTCAGTCAAGAGACCCAGTACTTC | CASSTLSQETQYF
- | TRBJ2-3 | - | TRBV15 | TGTGCCACCCGGGGCGGCCCTCACACAGATACGCAGTATTTT | CATRGGPHTDTQYF
TRBD2 | TRBJ2-3 | - | TRBV28 | TGTGCCAGCAGTTTTAAACCAGCGGGAGTTCTCACAGATACGCAGTATTTT | CASSFKPAGVLTDTQYF
- | TRBJ1-2 | - | TRBV7-2 | TGTGCCAGCAGCTCCGGGGGGGGCACTGGCTACACCTTC | CASSSGGGTGYTF
TRBD1 | TRBJ2-7 | many | TRBV4-2 | TGTGCCAGCAGCGCGGGACAGGGCACCGAGCAGTACTTC | CASSAGQGTEQYF
TRBD1 | TRBJ2-5 | many | TRBV4-3 | TGCGCCAGCAGCCAAGAAACGGACAGGGTGGGGGAGACCCAGTACTTC | CASSQETDRVGETQYF
TRBD2 | TRBJ2-1 | many | TRBV4-1 | TGCGCCAGCAGCCAAGTTAGCACTAGCGCCTACAATGAGCAGTTCTTC | CASSQVSTSAYNEQFF
- | TRBJ2-4 | many | TRBV2 | TGTGCCAGCAGTGTTCTCTTGACCAAAAACATTCAGTACTTC | CASSVLLTKNIQYF
TRBD1 | TRBJ1-2 | many | TRBV20-1 | TGCAGTGCTAGAGCGGGGACAGGGGGCTGGAACTATGGCTACACCTTC | CSARAGTGGWNYGYTF
TRBD1 | TRBJ1-2 | many | TRBV6-5 | TGTGCCAGCAGTTACTGGTCAGGGGGTTATGGCTATGGCTACACCTTC | CASSYWSGGYGYGYTF
- | TRBJ2-3 | many | TRBV7-9 | TGTGCCAGCAGCTTCATCGGGGCAGGGTTTGGCGGGGCTAGCACAGATACGCAGTATTTT | CASSFIGAGFGGASTDTQYF
TRBD1 | TRBJ2-7 | few | TRBV6-5 | TGTGCCAGCAGTTACTCAGCGACAGGGGGCGTTTCAACCTACGAGCAGTACTTC | CASSYSATGGVSTYEQYF
- | TRBJ2-1 | many | TRBV20-1 | TGCAGTGCCCCCGGGTGGGTCCCGGACCACACACCCTACAATGAGCAGTTCTTC | CSAPGWVPDHTPYNEQFF
- | TRBJ1-2 | many | TRBV3-1 | TGTGCCAGCAGCCAAAACGGGAACGGCTACACCTTC | CASSQNGNGYTF
TRBD2 | TRBJ2-1 | many | TRBV3-1 | TGTGCCAGCAGCTTCCGGGTCGCTAGCGGACTACACAATGAGCAGTTCTTC | CASSFRVASGLHNEQFF
TRBD2 | TRBJ2-7 | few | TRBV6-2/TRBV6-3 | TGTGCCAGCAGTTACGGGAGTAGCGGGAGGAACGAGCAGTACTTC | CASSYGSSGRNEQYF
- | TRBJ1-6 | many | TRBV13 | TGTGCCAGCAGCTTGGGCAGGGGCAATAATTCACCCCTCCACTTT | CASSLGRGNNSPLHF
- | TRBJ1-5 | many | TRBV2 | TGTGCCAGCAGTGACAGCAATCAGCCCCAGCATTTT | CASSDSNQPQHF
TRBD2 | TRBJ2-5 | few | TRBV5-4 | TGTGCCAGCAGCCCCGATAGCGGGAGTGGGCCTAGGACCCAGTACTTC | CASSPDSGSGPRTQYF
- | TRBJ1-1 | many | TRBV14 | TGTGCCAGCAGCCAGGGGGCGAACACTGAAGCTTTCTTT | CASSQGANTEAFF
- | TRBJ1-1 | many | TRBV6-5 | TGTGCCAGCAGTTACGCCCAGGTCGACACTGAAGCTTTCTTT | CASSYAQVDTEAFF
- | TRBJ2-2 | - | TRBV7-9 | TGTGCCAGCAGCATTCAGAACACCGGGGAGCTGTTTTTT | CASSIQNTGELFF
- | TRBJ1-5 | many | TRBV4-3 | TGCGCCAGCAGCCAAGAACTTGGCCAGTTTAGCAATCAGCCCCAGCATTTT | CASSQELGQFSNQPQHF
TRBD2 | TRBJ2-7 | few | TRBV6-5 | TGTGCCAGCAGTTACGGGACTAGATCGATAGCCTACGAGCAGTACTTC | CASSYGTRSIAYEQYF
TRBD1 | TRBJ2-7 | - | TRBV29-1 | TGCAGCGTGGGACAGGGCCTCTACGAGCAGTACTTC | CSVGQGLYEQYF
- | TRBJ2-5 | - | TRBV20-1 | TGCAGTGCCTGGACCGCCGGTCTGAAGGAGACCCAGTACTTC | CSAWTAGLKETQYF
- | TRBJ1-1 | few | TRBV27 | TGTGCCAGCAGTTTCGGCAGGCGGCACACTGAAGCTTTCTTT | CASSFGRRHTEAFF
TRBD2 | TRBJ2-1 | many | TRBV27 | TGTGCCAGCAGTTTATCGCCGGGACTAGCGGAGGGGGGTTGGCCGGAGCAGTTCTTC | CASSLSPGLAEGGWPEQFF
TRBD2 | TRBJ2-1 | many | TRBV7-9 | TGTGCCAGCAGCCCCCCCGGCGGGAGGATTAATGAGCAGTTCTTC | CASSPPGGRINEQFF
TRBD2 | TRBJ2-1 | many | TRBV6-2/TRBV6-3 | TGTGCCAGCACTACCAGGGCTAGCGGCTCAGAGGGCCTCTGGGGCAATGAGCAGTTCTTC | CASTTRASGSEGLWGNEQFF
- | TRBJ1-5 | - | TRBV9 | TGTACCAGCAGCGGCGCCGTAAATCAGCCCCAGCATTTT | CTSSGAVNQPQHF